Each of the 27 T cell receptor beta chains below was sequenced from the same sample in a study of tumor-infiltrating lymphocytes in localized non-small cell lung cancer (TCRdb year 2021). The protocol used for the library was the immunoSEQ multiplex PCR assay. This is the immuneACCESS table as TCRdb keeps it, with only in-frame sequences that have V and J called. A part of the clones is gone; compared with another copy, unresolved V genes explain less than half, and the rest is unexplained. For this sample the table gives over 12,000 clones, of which 65% to 90% were detected only once. In total, the top ten clones hold roughly 19% of the sample. Sequencing used lung tumor tissue. These receptors originate from a human donor with non-small cell lung cancer.

The chain has TRBV28 and TRBJ2-6; D perhaps matches TRBD2 (6 bases). V lost 2 bases, J lost 2 bases, and 7 bases lay in between. The CDR3 sequence is 15 residues long. Germline CDR1 reads MDHEN; CDR2 reads SYDVKM. The CDR3 nucleotides read TGTGCCAGCAGTTTAACGGGGGCTGGGGCCAACGTCCTGACTTTC. It translates to CASSLTGAGANVLTF.

This chain joins TRBV6-1 and TRBJ2-5; D unclear. Trimming took off 1 base at V and 5 bases at J, with 5 bases between the two ends. The CDR3 is 12 amino acids. Per germline, CDR1 MNHNS and CDR2 SASEGT. The CDR3 DNA sequence: TGTGCCAGCAGTGAAGTAGGGGAGACCCAGTACTTC. It codes for CASSEVGETQYF.

The count of this clone is one. V is TRBV6-6 and J is TRBJ2-7; tentative D call: TRBD2 (6 bases). V lost 6 bases to trimming and J lost 7 bases, with 22 bases between them. The CDR3 has 15 residues. Germline V gene lookup returns CDR1 MNHNY and CDR2 SVGAGI (reference sequence). CDR3 amino acids: CASSSWRGTGGEQYF. CDR3 nucleotides: TGTGCCAGCAGCTCGTGGCGCGGGACGGGTGGTGAGCAGTACTTC.

The chain has TRBV9 and TRBJ2-4, with TRBD1 matching 11 bases. V lost 3 bases, J lost 8 bases, and 13 bases stayed unmatched. The CDR3 has 17 amino acids. Germline-derived CDR1 and CDR2 are SGDLS and YYNGEE. The CDR3 DNA is TGTGCCAGCAGCGCCCCACCGGGACAGGGGGTCGTTGACATTCAGTACTTC. It translates to CASSAPPGQGVVDIQYF. The full variable domain, in which reference TRBV9 and TRBJ2-4 provide the parts outside the CDR3, is DSGVTQTPKHLITATGQRVTLRCSPRSGDLSVYWYQQSLDQGLQFLIQYYNGEERAKGNILERFSAQQFPDLHSELNLSSLELGDSALYFCASSAPPGQGVVDIQYFGAGTRLSVL.

V and J are TRBV5-1 and TRBJ2-5; 10 nucleotides line up with TRBD1. V lost 0 bases and J lost 9; bases outside the gene matches: 11. The V gene's germline CDR1 is SGHRS and CDR2 YFSETQ. The CDR3 totals 16 residues. CDR3 bases: TGCGCCAGCAGCTTGGTTGGGGACAGGGGCCCTAAGCCCCAGTACTTC. It is translated as CASSLVGDRGPKPQYF. Combining the CDR3 with reference TRBV5-1 and TRBJ2-5 gives the whole variable domain KAGVTQTPRYLIKTRGQQVTLSCSPISGHRSVSWYQQTPGQGLQFLFEYFSETQRNKGNFPGRFSGRQFSNSRSEMNVSTLELGDSALYLCASSLVGDRGPKPQYFGPGTRLLVL.

The V and J genes are TRBV28 and TRBJ2-4; 8 positions agree with TRBD2. The V segment lost 2 bases and the J segment 4 bases; nucleotides outside the gene matches: 4. CDR3 length: 15 amino acids. The germline gives CDR1 MDHEN, CDR2 SYDVKM. The CDR3 nucleotides read TGTGCCAGCAGTTTAACTAGCGGTTCAAAAAACATTCAGTACTTC. It is translated as CASSLTSGSKNIQYF.

This clone was counted only a few times. V and J are TRBV7-2 and TRBJ2-6; maybe TRBD1 (5 bases). The CDR3 runs to 17 residues. Germline-derived CDR1 and CDR2 are SGHTA and FQGNSA. Trimming pared 3 bases from V and 2 bases from J, leaving 14 bases between. The CDR3 region is CASSLTNRLPGANVLTF. DNA of the CDR3: TGTGCCAGCAGCTTGACCAACAGGCTCCCTGGGGCCAACGTCCTGACTTTC.

The chain couples TRBV11-2 to TRBJ2-5, with D perhaps TRBD2 (7 bases). Trimming removed 5 bases at V and 5 bases at J, with 15 bases between. The CDR3 spans 14 residues. Germline-derived CDR1 and CDR2 are SGHAT and FQNNGV. DNA of the CDR3: TGTGCCAGCAGCCCCTCGGGGGGCCGGGAGACCCAGTACTTC. Protein product: CASSPSGGRETQYF.

In this sample, this clone turned up a few times. The J gene is TRBJ1-4, the V gene TRBV7-9; no definite D call. The CDR3 has 14 residues. Germline lookup yields CDR1 SEHNR and CDR2 FQNEAQ (reference sequence). Trimming cost V 4 bases and J 5 bases, with 11 bases left between them. CDR3 amino acids: CASSSLMENEKLFF. In DNA, the CDR3 is TGTGCCAGCAGCTCCCTTATGGAGAATGAAAAACTGTTTTTT.

The DNA of the CDR3 is TGTGCCAGCAGTGACTCGACTAGCGGGGGGGCAAATACGCAGTATTTT. This codes for CASSDSTSGGANTQYF. V usage is TRBV6-4 and J usage is TRBJ2-3; 14 bases match TRBD2. Germline V gene lookup returns CDR1 MRHNA and CDR2 SNTAGT. The CDR3 runs 16 residues. V was clipped by 0 bases and J by 7 bases; unmatched bases: 3.

The chain links TRBV15 to TRBJ2-2, with a weak D call TRBD1 (6 bases). Germline values: CDR1 LNHNV, CDR2 YYDKDF (reference sequence). Trimming left V 7 bases short and J 7 bases short, with 19 bases between. The CDR3 length is 15 residues. CDR3: CATKEGQGISGELFF. DNA of the CDR3: TGTGCCACCAAAGAGGGTCAGGGGATAAGCGGGGAGCTGTTTTTT.

The chain has TRBV5-1 and TRBJ2-7; 9 nucleotides match TRBD1. V gave up 3 bases and J gave up 5 bases; unmatched junction bases: 9. CDR3 size: 15 residues. Germline V gene sequence: CDR1 SGHRS, CDR2 YFSETQ. The CDR3 loop reads CASSSTGQGIHEQYF. As DNA, the CDR3 is TGCGCCAGCAGCTCGACGGGACAGGGAATCCACGAGCAGTACTTC.

This rearrangement joins TRBV4-2 to TRBJ2-7; no definite D call. This CDR3 has 15 amino acids. V was cut by 0 bases and J by 3 bases, with 12 bases left in between. Per germline, CDR1 LGHNA and CDR2 YNFKEQ. In DNA form, the CDR3 reads TGTGCCAGCAGCCAAGATTACCAAACTCGCTACGAGCAGTACTTC. Encoded protein: CASSQDYQTRYEQYF.

This clone has just one count. The gene calls are TRBV30 and TRBJ1-5, with unresolved D. Trimming left V 1 base short and J 0 bases short, with 10 bases between. The CDR3 is made up of 15 amino acids. The germline gives CDR1 GTSNPN, CDR2 SVGIG (reference sequence). In DNA, the CDR3 is TGTGCCTGGAGTGAGGGTACTAATAGCAATCAGCCCCAGCATTTT. This translates into CAWSEGTNSNQPQHF.

This sequence joins TRBV6-4 and TRBJ2-1, with D possibly matching TRBD2 (5 bases). Trimming removed 6 bases at V and 0 bases at J, with 12 bases between. CDR1 MRHNA and CDR2 SNTAGT come from the germline V gene. The CDR3 totals 15 residues. The CDR3 nucleotides read TGTGCCAGCAGGCTAGCTGCTGGCTCCTACAATGAGCAGTTCTTC. This codes for CASRLAAGSYNEQFF.

The chain is built from TRBV6-1 and TRBJ2-3; 12 nucleotides match TRBD2. Germline lookup yields CDR1 MNHNS and CDR2 SASEGT. V shed 4 bases and J 6 bases; nucleotides not matched to a gene: 8. The CDR3 has 16 residues. The CDR3 loop is CASSVRLAGVGDTQYF. The CDR3 nucleotides are TGTGCCAGCAGTGTCAGACTAGCGGGGGTCGGGGATACGCAGTATTTT.

The chain has TRBV6-5 and TRBJ2-1, with TRBD2 as a possible D gene (6 bases). The CDR3 spans 15 residues. Trimming cost V 6 bases and J 8 bases, with 20 bases left between them. Germline loops: CDR1 MNHEY, CDR2 SVGAGI. CDR3 bases: TGTGCCAGCAGAAGCGGAGGGCCGGTTTTCCATGAGCAGTTCTTC. It translates to CASRSGGPVFHEQFF.

The V and J genes are TRBV9 and TRBJ2-7, with a weak D call TRBD2 (5 bases). The germline V and J ends were trimmed by 4 bases and 3 bases, with 14 bases remaining between them. This CDR3 is built from 14 residues. CDR1 and CDR2 from the germline V gene are SGDLS and YYNGEE. The CDR3 sequence is CASSFSGIDYEQYF. In DNA form, the CDR3 reads TGTGCCAGCAGCTTCTCCGGGATAGACTACGAGCAGTACTTC.

The chain carries TRBV4-1 and TRBJ1-5, with D possibly matching TRBD1 (6 bases). This CDR3 is built from 16 residues. With 0 bases removed from V and 7 bases from J, the gap between germline ends came to 16 bases. Germline lookup yields CDR1 MGHRA and CDR2 YSYEKL. For the CDR3, the DNA is TGCGCCAGCAGCCAAGAAGAGGGGGGACGATGGCAGCCCCAGCATTTT. It encodes CASSQEEGGRWQPQHF.

V gene TRBV7-8 combines with J gene TRBJ1-6; D is uncertain. The CDR3 is made up of 14 amino acids. Germline CDR1 SGHVS, CDR2 FQNEAQ. The V gene lost 5 bases and the J gene lost 14 bases, with 19 bases spanning the gap. The CDR3 sequence: CASSPRLASRTLHF. The CDR3 nucleotides are TGTGCCAGCAGCCCTCGACTGGCTAGCAGAACCCTCCACTTT.

The chain has TRBV30 and TRBJ1-3; 9 positions agree with TRBD1. CDR3 length equals 15 residues. With 4 bases clipped from V and 8 bases from J, the junction kept 12 bases outside the gene matches. CDR1 GTSNPN and CDR2 SVGIG come from the germline V gene (reference sequence). As DNA, the CDR3 is TGTGCCTGGACCCGCGGGGACAGGGCGTCGCACACCATATATTTT. Amino acids: CAWTRGDRASHTIYF.

CDR3 DNA: TGTGCCAACACCGGGGAGCTGTTTTTT. Translating it yields CANTGELFF. V is TRBV27 and J is TRBJ2-2; D is uncertain. CDR1 and CDR2 (germline): MNHEY, SMNVEV (reference sequence). The CDR3 totals 9 residues. The V end was cut by 10 bases, the J end by 3 bases, with 0 bases between.

The V call is TRBV6-1, the J call TRBJ2-6; the D gene is possibly TRBD1 (6 bases). CDR1 and CDR2 (germline): MNHNS, SASEGT. CDR3 length equals 13 residues. The CDR3 spells CGTATSGANVLTF. The CDR3, as DNA: TGTGGGACAGCCACCTCTGGGGCCAACGTCCTGACTTTC.

This chain joins TRBV6-1 and TRBJ1-1, with unresolved D. This CDR3 has 13 amino acids. Germline V CDR1 and CDR2: MNHNS, SASEGT. V dropped 7 bases and J dropped 0 bases, with 9 bases sitting between them. CDR3 protein: CASKTTLNTEAFF. CDR3 in DNA: TGTGCCAGCAAGACGACGTTGAACACTGAAGCTTTCTTT.

The gene calls are TRBV6-5 and TRBJ2-5; D may be TRBD1 (6 bases). Trimming took off 6 bases at V and 4 bases at J, with 9 bases between the two ends. Germline assignment: CDR1 MNHEY and CDR2 SVGAGI. The CDR3 consists of 12 residues. CDR3 loop: CASRTTGETQYF. CDR3 bases: TGTGCCAGCAGAACGACAGGAGAGACCCAGTACTTC.

The chain uses TRBV19 and TRBJ2-6, with TRBD2 as a possible D gene (6 bases). Trimming shortened V by 2 bases and J by 2 bases, and 7 bases separated the two germline ends. The CDR3 spans 15 residues. CDR1 and CDR2 from the germline V gene are LNHDA and SQIVND (reference sequence). CDR3 DNA: TGTGCCAGTAGTATACGGGGGACTGGGGCCAACGTCCTGACTTTC. It yields the protein CASSIRGTGANVLTF.

The chain uses TRBV5-1 and TRBJ2-7; D gene uncertain. The V end was cut by 1 base, the J end by 3 bases, with 20 bases between. There are 17 residues in the CDR3. Germline lookup yields CDR1 SGHRS and CDR2 YFSETQ. CDR3 region: CASSLLGSQAVYYEQYF. DNA of the CDR3: TGCGCCAGCAGCTTGCTGGGCTCGCAAGCCGTTTACTACGAGCAGTACTTC.